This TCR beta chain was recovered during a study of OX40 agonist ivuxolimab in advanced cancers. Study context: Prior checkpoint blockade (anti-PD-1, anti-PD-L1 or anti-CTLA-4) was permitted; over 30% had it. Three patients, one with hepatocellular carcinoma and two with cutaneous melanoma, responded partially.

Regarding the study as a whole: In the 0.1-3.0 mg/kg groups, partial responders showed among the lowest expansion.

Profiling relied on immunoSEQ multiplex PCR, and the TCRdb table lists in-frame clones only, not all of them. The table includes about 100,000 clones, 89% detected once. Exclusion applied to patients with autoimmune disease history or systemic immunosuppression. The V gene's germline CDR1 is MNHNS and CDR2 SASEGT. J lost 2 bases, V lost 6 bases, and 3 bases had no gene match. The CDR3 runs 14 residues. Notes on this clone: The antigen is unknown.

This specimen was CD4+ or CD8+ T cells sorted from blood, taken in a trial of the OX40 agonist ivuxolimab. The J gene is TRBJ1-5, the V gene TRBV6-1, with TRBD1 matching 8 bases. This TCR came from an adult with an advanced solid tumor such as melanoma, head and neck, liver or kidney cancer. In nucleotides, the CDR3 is TGTGCCAGCAGCCCGGGACAGGGCAATCAGCCCCAGCATTTT. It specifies CASSPGQGNQPQHF.